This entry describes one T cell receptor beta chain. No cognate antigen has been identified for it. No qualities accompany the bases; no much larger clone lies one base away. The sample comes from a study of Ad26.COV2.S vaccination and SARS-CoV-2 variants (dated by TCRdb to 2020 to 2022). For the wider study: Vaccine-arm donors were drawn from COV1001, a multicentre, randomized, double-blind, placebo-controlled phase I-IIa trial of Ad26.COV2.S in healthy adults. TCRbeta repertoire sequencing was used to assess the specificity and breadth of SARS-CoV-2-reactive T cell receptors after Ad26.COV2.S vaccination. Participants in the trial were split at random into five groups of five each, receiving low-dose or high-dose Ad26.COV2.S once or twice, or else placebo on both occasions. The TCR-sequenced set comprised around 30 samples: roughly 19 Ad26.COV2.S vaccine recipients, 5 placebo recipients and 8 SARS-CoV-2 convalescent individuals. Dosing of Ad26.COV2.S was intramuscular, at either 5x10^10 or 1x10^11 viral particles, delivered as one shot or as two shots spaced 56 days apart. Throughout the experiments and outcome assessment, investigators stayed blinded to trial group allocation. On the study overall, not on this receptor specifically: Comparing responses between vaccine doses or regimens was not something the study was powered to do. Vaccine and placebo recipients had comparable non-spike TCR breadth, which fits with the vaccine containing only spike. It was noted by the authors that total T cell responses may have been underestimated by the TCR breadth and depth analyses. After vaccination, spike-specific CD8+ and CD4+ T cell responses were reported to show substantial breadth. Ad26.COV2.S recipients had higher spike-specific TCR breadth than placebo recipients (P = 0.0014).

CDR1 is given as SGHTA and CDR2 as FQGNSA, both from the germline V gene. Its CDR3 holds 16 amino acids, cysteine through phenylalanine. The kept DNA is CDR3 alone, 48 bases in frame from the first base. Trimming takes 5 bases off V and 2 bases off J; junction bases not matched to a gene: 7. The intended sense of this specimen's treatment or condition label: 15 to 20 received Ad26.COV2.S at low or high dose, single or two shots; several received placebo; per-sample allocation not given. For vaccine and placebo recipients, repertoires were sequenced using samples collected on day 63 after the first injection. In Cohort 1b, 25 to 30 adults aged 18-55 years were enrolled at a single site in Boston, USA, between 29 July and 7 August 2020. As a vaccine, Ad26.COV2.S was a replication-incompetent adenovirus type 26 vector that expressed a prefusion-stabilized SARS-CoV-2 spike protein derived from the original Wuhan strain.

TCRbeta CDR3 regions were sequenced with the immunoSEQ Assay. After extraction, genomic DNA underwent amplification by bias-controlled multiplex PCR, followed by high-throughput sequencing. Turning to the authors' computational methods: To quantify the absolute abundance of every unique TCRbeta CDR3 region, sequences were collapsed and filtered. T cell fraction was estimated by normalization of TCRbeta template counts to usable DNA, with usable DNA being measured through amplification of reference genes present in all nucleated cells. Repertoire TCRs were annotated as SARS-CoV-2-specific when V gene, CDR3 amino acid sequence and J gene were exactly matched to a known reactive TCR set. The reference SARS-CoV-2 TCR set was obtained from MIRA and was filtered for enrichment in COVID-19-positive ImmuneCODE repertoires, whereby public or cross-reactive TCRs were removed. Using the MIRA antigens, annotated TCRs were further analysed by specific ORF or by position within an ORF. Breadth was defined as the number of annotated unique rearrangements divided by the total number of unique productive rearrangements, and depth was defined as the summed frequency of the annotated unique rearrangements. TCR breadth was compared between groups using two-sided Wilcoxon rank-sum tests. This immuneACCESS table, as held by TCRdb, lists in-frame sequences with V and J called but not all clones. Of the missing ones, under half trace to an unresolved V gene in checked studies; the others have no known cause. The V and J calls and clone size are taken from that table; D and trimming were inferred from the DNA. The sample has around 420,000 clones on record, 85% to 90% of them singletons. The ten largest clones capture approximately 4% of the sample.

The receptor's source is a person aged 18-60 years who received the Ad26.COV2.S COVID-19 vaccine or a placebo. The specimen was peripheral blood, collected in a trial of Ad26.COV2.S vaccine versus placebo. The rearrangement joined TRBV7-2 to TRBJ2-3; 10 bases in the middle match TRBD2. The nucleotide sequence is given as TGTGCCAGCAGCCCGGAAGGACTAGCGGTCACAGATACGCAGTATTTT. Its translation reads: CASSPEGLAVTDTQYF.